This T cell receptor (beta chain) was found in a study of blood T cell repertoires in COVID-19. Deletions cut 3 bases from V and 2 bases from J, with 11 bases between. Germline V lookup: CDR1 SGDLS, CDR2 YYNGEE. The CDR3 loop spans 15 amino acids. In the source study's methods: Reference gene primers were amplified, and this amplification served to estimate nucleated cell counts. Repertoires were generated with immunoSEQ multiplex PCR, while TCRdb's copy carries only in-frame clones and drops some. V, J and clone size were drawn from that table, and D and trimming were deduced from the DNA. Of about 150,000 clones in the sample, around 83% were seen once.

This chain links TRBV9 with TRBJ2-2; D may be TRBD2 (6 bases). The clonotype was recovered from a woman aged 60 to 75 with acute or convalescent COVID-19. Sequencing input: peripheral blood. CDR3 amino acids: CASSARDFNTGELFF. Written as DNA, the CDR3 is TGTGCCAGCAGCGCCCGGGACTTTAACACCGGGGAGCTGTTTTTT. Full variable domain (missing parts from reference TRBV9 and TRBJ2-2): DSGVTQTPKHLITATGQRVTLRCSPRSGDLSVYWYQQSLDQGLQFLIQYYNGEERAKGNILERFSAQQFPDLHSELNLSSLELGDSALYFCASSARDFNTGELFFGEGSRLTVL.